The next 14 T cell receptor beta chains were all read from a single sample in a study of cytomegalovirus exposure and HLA in healthy donors (dated by TCRdb to about 2017). To prepare the library, the immunoSEQ multiplex PCR assay was applied. What TCRdb holds here is the immuneACCESS table cut down to in-frame rearrangements. Part of the clones is not present; checked against another copy, under half of the missing clones reflect an unresolved V gene, and the others are unexplained. The sample profile shows roughly 100,000 clones; roughly 95% of them were found once. The top ten hold 0.89% of the sample. The sequencing sample was made of PBMCs. The receptors come from a woman younger than 30 in good health and CMV-seronegative.

In this sample, this clone turned up once. V is TRBV27 and J is TRBJ2-3, with 9 bases that match TRBD2. V lost 5 bases, J lost 2 bases, and 5 bases stayed unmatched. Germline V gene lookup returns CDR1 MNHEY and CDR2 SMNVEV (reference sequence). This CDR3 has 15 residues. CDR3 bases: TGTGCCAGCAGTAGAACTAGCGGGCCCACAGATACGCAGTATTTT. Translated, it gives CASSRTSGPTDTQYF.

The chain carries TRBV28 and TRBJ1-2; D not resolved. V was cut by 6 bases and J by 5 bases, with 16 bases left in between. The CDR3 contains 14 residues. The germline V gene encodes CDR1 MDHEN and CDR2 SYDVKM. The CDR3 nucleotides read TGTGCCAGCAGATCCGCTACCGGTTCTTATGGCTACACCTTC. The encoded protein is CASRSATGSYGYTF.

The CDR3 protein is CSAGRAGQINYGYTF. DNA of the CDR3: TGCAGCGCCGGGAGGGCGGGACAGATTAACTATGGCTACACCTTC. V is TRBV29-1 and J is TRBJ1-2, with TRBD1 matching over 7 bases. Germline trimming cut 7 bases from V and 1 base from J; bases unmatched to any gene: 12. Germline V gene lookup returns CDR1 SQVTM and CDR2 ANQGSEA. The CDR3 totals 15 residues.

This clone was observed once. The rearrangement uses TRBV30 and TRBJ1-3, with D unresolved. Germline assignment: CDR1 GTSNPN and CDR2 SVGIG (reference sequence). Trimming pared 3 bases from V and 2 bases from J, leaving 11 bases between. The CDR3 length is 14 residues. CDR3 nucleotide sequence: TGTGCCTGGAGCCCGGGTACGGCTGGAAACACCATATATTTT. This codes for CAWSPGTAGNTIYF.

This clone was picked up one time. The rearrangement joins TRBV5-8 to TRBJ1-1; D is unclear. The length of the CDR3 is 14 residues. Germline V gives CDR1 SGHTS, CDR2 YDEGEE. V was pared by 4 bases and J by 9 bases, with 19 bases between. The CDR3 coding sequence is TGTGCCAGCAGCGCTCGGGGAGGAGAATTAAAAGCTTTCTTT. The encoded protein is CASSARGGELKAFF. The whole variable domain, remainder taken from reference TRBV5-8 and TRBJ1-1, is EAGVTQSPTHLIKTRGQQATLRCSPISGHTSVYWYQQALGLGLQFLLWYDEGEERNRGNFPPRFSGRQFPNYSSELNVNALELEDSALYLCASSARGGELKAFFGQGTRLTVV.

V usage is TRBV5-1 and J usage is TRBJ1-4, with D tentatively TRBD1 (6 bases). This CDR3 spans 14 amino acids. The ends were cut back, 3 bases at V and 4 bases at J, with 10 bases in the middle. Per the germline V gene, CDR1 is SGHRS and CDR2 is YFSETQ. CDR3 sequence reads: CASSSGTLNEKLFF. The CDR3 DNA reads as TGCGCCAGCAGCTCCGGGACACTTAATGAAAAACTGTTTTTT.

The chain recombines TRBV4-1 with TRBJ1-4; 7 bases fit TRBD1. Germline V gene sequence: CDR1 MGHRA, CDR2 YSYEKL. The CDR3 covers 13 residues. J lost 10 bases, V lost 4 bases, and 6 bases had no gene match. DNA for the CDR3: TGCGCCAGCAGCCCCCGGGACAGCGGAAAACTGTTTTTT. Encoded protein: CASSPRDSGKLFF.

This clone showed up just once. The rearrangement joins TRBV6-1 to TRBJ2-3, with TRBD2 matching 7 bases. Losses at the gene ends were 4 bases for V and 0 bases for J; bases not matched to a gene: 7. This CDR3 contains 16 residues. The germline V gene encodes CDR1 MNHNS and CDR2 SASEGT. The CDR3 nucleotides are TGTGCCAGCAGTGTGGCAGCGGGGATAAGCACAGATACGCAGTATTTT. Translated: CASSVAAGISTDTQYF.

The chain is built from TRBV19 and TRBJ2-1, with 8 nucleotides matching TRBD1. V shed 9 bases and J 0 bases; nucleotides not matched to a gene: 4. CDR3 length: 14 amino acids. Per the germline V gene, CDR1 is LNHDA and CDR2 is SQIVND (reference sequence). The CDR3 nucleotides read TGTGCCAGCAGGGGGCCCGGCTCCTACAATGAGCAGTTCTTC. Translation gives CASRGPGSYNEQFF.

The chain is built from TRBV6-1 and TRBJ2-7; D is uncertain. CDR1 is MNHNS, CDR2 SASEGT, per germline. V was pared by 3 bases and J by 3 bases, with 6 bases between. The CDR3 is 12 amino acids. The CDR3 reads CASSDSYYEQYF. As DNA, the CDR3 is TGTGCCAGCAGTGACAGTTACTACGAGCAGTACTTC.

This clone was detected only once. This rearrangement joins TRBV2 to TRBJ2-3; D is perhaps TRBD2 (5 bases). The CDR3 consists of 16 residues. Germline-derived CDR1 and CDR2 are SNHLY and FYNNEI. With 0 bases removed from V and 7 bases from J, the gap between germline ends came to 17 bases. CDR3 nucleotides: TGTGCCAGCAGTGAAGCCCCAAGCACTAGTCCAAATACGCAGTATTTT. This codes for CASSEAPSTSPNTQYF.

The V call is TRBV4-2, the J call TRBJ2-5, with D possibly matching TRBD2 (6 bases). This CDR3 comprises 16 residues. V was shortened by 0 bases and J by 2 bases, with 13 bases between the two germline ends. The germline V gene encodes CDR1 LGHNA and CDR2 YNFKEQ. The CDR3 coding sequence is TGTGCCAGCAGCCAAGATTTGGAGGGGCCACAAGAGACCCAGTACTTC. This translates into CASSQDLEGPQETQYF.

The chain employs TRBV9 and TRBJ1-1; TRBD1 aligns across 12 bases. After removal of 3 bases from V and 0 bases from J, the junction contained 6 bases not matched to a gene. The CDR3 consists of 17 residues. Germline V gives CDR1 SGDLS, CDR2 YYNGEE. CDR3 in amino acids: CASSAGTGGIMNTEAFF. The CDR3, as DNA: TGTGCCAGCAGCGCTGGGACAGGGGGCATTATGAACACTGAAGCTTTCTTT.

The chain uses TRBV18 and TRBJ2-7; 11 nucleotides line up with TRBD2. The length of the CDR3 is 15 residues. The germline V gene has CDR1 KGHSH and CDR2 LQKENI. V shed 2 bases and J 4 bases; nucleotides not matched to a gene: 4. In DNA, the CDR3 is TGTGCCAGCTCACCAACTAGCGGGAGTAAGTACGAGCAGTACTTC. Protein: CASSPTSGSKYEQYF.